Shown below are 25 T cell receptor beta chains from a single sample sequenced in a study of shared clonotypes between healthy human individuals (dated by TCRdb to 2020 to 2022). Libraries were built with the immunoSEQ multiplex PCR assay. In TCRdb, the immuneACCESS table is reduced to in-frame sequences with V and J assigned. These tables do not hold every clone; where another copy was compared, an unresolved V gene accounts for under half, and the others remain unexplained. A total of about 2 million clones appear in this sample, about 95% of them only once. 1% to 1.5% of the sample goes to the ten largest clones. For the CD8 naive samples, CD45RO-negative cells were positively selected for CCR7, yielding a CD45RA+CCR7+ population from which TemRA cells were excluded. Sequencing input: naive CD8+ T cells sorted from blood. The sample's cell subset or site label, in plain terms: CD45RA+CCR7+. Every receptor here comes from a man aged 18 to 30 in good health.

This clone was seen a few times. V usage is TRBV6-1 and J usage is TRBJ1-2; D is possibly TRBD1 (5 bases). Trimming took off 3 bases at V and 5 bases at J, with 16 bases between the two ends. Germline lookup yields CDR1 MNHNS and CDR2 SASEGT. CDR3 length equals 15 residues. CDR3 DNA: TGTGCCAGCAGTGAGAACCCGGCCAGGGCGTATGGCTACACCTTC. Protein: CASSENPARAYGYTF.

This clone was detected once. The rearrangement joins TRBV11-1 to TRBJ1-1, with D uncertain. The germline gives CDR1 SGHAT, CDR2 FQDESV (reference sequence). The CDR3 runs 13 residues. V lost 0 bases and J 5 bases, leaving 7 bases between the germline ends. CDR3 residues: CASSLAIGTEAFF. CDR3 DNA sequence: TGTGCCAGCAGCTTAGCGATCGGAACTGAAGCTTTCTTT.

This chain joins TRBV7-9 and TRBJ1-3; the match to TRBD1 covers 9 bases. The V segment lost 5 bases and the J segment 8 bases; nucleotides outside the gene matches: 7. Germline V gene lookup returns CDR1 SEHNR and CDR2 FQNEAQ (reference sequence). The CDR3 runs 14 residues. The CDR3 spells CASSHSQGADTIYF. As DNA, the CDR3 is TGTGCCAGCAGCCACTCACAGGGGGCAGACACCATATATTTT.

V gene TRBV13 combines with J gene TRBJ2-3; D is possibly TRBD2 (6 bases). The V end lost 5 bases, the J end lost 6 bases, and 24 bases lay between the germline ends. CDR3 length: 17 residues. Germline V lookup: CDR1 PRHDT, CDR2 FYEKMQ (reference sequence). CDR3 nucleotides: TGTGCCAGCAGCACCCAAGGTCTACGGGAGACCCTCGATACGCAGTATTTT. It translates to CASSTQGLRETLDTQYF.

The DNA for the CDR3 is TGTGCCAGCAGCCCAGTGGCGGGAGAGGGCACCGGGGAGCTGTTTTTT. Protein product: CASSPVAGEGTGELFF. This rearrangement joins TRBV11-2 to TRBJ2-2, with TRBD2 matching 7 bases. Unmatched junction bases numbered 10, after V lost 5 bases and J lost 4 bases. The CDR3 sequence is 16 residues long. From germline, CDR1 is SGHAT and CDR2 FQNNGV.

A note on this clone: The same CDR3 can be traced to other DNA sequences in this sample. CDR3: CASSSGQGYEQYF. DNA for the CDR3: TGTGCCAGCAGTTCGGGACAGGGATACGAGCAGTACTTC. This chain uses TRBV27 with TRBJ2-7; 9 bases align to TRBD1. The CDR3 runs to 13 residues. Unmatched junction bases numbered 2, after V lost 4 bases and J lost 4 bases. Germline CDR1 is MNHEY and CDR2 is SMNVEV (reference sequence).

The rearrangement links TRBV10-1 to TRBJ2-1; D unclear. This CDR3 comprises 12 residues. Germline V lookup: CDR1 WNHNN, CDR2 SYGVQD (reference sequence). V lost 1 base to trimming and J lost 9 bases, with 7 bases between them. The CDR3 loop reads CASSEYLGEQFF. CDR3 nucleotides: TGCGCCAGCAGTGAGTATTTGGGTGAGCAGTTCTTC.

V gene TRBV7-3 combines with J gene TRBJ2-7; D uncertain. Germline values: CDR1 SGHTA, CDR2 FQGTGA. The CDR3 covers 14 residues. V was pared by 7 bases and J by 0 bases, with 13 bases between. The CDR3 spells CASTPPGSSYEQYF. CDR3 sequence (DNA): TGTGCCAGCACCCCTCCGGGTAGCTCCTACGAGCAGTACTTC.

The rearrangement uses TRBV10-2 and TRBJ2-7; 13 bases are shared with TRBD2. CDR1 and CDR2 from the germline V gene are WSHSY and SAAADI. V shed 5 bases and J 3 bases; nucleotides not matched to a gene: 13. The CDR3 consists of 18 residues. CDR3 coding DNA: TGCGCCAGCAGTAACCCGGGACTAGCGGGATCAGAGGTCTACGAGCAGTACTTC. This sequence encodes CASSNPGLAGSEVYEQYF.

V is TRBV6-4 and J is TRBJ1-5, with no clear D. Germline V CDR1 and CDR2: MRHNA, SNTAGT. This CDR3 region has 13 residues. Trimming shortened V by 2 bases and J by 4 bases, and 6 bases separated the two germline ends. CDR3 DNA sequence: TGTGCCAGCAGTGACGCAGATAATCAGCCCCAGCATTTT. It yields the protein CASSDADNQPQHF.

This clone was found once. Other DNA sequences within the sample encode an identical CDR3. The CDR3 sequence is CASSQERNYEQYF. CDR3 in DNA: TGCGCCAGCAGCCAAGAGAGGAATTACGAGCAGTACTTC. V gene TRBV4-1 combines with J gene TRBJ2-7, with no clear D. The CDR3 spans 13 residues. Looked up from germline, CDR1 is MGHRA and CDR2 is YSYEKL. Trimming took off 0 bases at V and 4 bases at J, with 7 bases between the two ends.

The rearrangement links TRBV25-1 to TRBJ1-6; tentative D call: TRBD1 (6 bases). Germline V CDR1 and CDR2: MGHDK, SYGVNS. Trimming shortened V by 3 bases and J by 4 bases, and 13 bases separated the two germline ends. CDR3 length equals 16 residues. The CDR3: CASSDQYGQYNSPLHF. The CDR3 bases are TGTGCCAGCAGTGATCAATACGGACAGTATAATTCACCCCTCCACTTT.

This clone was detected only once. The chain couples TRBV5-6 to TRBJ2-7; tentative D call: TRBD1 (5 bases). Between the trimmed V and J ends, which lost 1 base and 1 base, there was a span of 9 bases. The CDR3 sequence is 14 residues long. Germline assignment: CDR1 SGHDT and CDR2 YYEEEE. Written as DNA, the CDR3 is TGTGCCAGCAGCTTGATCGCAGGGTCCTACGAGCAGTACTTC. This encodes CASSLIAGSYEQYF.

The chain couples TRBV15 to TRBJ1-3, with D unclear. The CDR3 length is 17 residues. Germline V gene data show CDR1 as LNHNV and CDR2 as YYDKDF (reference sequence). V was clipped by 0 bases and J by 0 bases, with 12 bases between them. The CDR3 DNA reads TGTGCCACCAGCAGAGATTCGGGCCGTTTCTCTGGAAACACCATATATTTT. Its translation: CATSRDSGRFSGNTIYF. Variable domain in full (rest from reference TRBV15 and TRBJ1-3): DAMVIQNPRYQVTQFGKPVTLSCSQTLNHNVMYWYQQKSSQAPKLLFHYYDKDFNNEADTPDNFQSRRPNTSFCFLDIRSPGLGDTAMYLCATSRDSGRFSGNTIYFGEGSWLTVV.

As DNA, the CDR3 is TGTGCCAGCAGTGAAGAGCCAGAGCTTTCTGAACTCTACGAGCAGTACTTC. It encodes CASSEEPELSELYEQYF. The chain has TRBV2 and TRBJ2-7; no definite D call. V was cut by 1 base and J by 3 bases, with 19 bases left in between. The CDR3 loop spans 17 amino acids. CDR1 is SNHLY and CDR2 is FYNNEI in the germline V gene.

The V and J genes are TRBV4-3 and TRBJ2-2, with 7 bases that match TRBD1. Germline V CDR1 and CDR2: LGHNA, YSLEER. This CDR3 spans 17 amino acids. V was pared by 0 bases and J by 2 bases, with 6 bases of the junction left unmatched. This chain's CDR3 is CASSQDPWDSNTGELFF. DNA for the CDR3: TGCGCCAGCAGCCAAGATCCTTGGGACAGTAACACCGGGGAGCTGTTTTTT.

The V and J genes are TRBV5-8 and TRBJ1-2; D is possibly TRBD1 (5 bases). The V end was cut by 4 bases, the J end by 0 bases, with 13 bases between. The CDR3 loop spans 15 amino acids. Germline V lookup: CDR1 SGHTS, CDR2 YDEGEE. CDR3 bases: TGTGCCAGCAGCCCCGAACAGGCTACTAACTATGGCTACACCTTC. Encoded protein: CASSPEQATNYGYTF.

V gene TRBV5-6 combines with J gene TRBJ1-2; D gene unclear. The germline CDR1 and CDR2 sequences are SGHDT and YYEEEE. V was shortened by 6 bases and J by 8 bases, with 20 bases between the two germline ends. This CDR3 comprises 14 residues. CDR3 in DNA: TGTGCCAGCACACCGAACTGGGCAGAACCCGGCTACACCTTC. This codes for CASTPNWAEPGYTF.

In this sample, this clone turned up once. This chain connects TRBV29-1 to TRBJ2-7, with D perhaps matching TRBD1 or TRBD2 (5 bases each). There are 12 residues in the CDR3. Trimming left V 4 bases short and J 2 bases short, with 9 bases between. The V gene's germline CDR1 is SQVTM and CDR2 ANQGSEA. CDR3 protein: CSVAGTAYEQYF. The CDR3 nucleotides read TGCAGCGTTGCCGGGACGGCCTACGAGCAGTACTTC.

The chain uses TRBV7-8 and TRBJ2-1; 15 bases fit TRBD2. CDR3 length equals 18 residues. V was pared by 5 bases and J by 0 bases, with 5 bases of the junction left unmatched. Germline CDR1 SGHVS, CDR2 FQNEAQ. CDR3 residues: CASSRGLAGGSSYNEQFF. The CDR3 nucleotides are TGTGCCAGCAGCCGCGGACTAGCGGGGGGGAGCTCCTACAATGAGCAGTTCTTC.

CDR3 nucleotide sequence: TGTGCCAGCAGAATAGCGGGGGGGCTTGATACGCAGTATTTT. Translation: CASRIAGGLDTQYF. The chain has TRBV27 and TRBJ2-3, with 11 bases lining up with TRBD2. The CDR3 totals 14 residues. V lost 6 bases and J lost 6; bases outside the gene matches: 5. Germline-derived CDR1 and CDR2 are MNHEY and SMNVEV (reference sequence).

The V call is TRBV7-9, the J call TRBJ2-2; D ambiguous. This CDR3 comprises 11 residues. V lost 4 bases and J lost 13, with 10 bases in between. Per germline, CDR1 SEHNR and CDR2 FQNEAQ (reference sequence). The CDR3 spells CASSSEGWLFF. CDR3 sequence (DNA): TGTGCCAGCAGCTCTGAAGGGTGGCTGTTTTTT.

This chain's CDR3 is CASKLGGNEQFF. CDR3 DNA sequence: TGTGCCAGCAAACTAGGGGGAAATGAGCAGTTCTTC. The chain joins TRBV6-1 to TRBJ2-1, with a tentative D call TRBD1 (6 bases). The germline V gene encodes CDR1 MNHNS and CDR2 SASEGT. The germline V and J ends were trimmed by 7 bases and 7 bases, with 11 bases remaining between them. This CDR3 is built from 12 residues.

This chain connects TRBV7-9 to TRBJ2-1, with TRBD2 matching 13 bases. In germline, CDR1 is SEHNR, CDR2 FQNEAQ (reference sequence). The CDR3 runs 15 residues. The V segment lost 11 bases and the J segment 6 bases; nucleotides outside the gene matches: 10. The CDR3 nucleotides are TGTGCCGGCGGACTAGCGGGAGCCCCGGCCAATGAGCAGTTCTTC. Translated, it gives CAGGLAGAPANEQFF.

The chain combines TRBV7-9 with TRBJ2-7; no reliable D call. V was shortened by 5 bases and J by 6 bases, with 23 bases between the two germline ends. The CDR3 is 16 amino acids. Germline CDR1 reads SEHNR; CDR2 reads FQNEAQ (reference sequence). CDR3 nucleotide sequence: TGTGCCAGCAGCCCCGCGGAAGTCGGTACGGTAACCGAGCAGTACTTC. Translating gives CASSPAEVGTVTEQYF.